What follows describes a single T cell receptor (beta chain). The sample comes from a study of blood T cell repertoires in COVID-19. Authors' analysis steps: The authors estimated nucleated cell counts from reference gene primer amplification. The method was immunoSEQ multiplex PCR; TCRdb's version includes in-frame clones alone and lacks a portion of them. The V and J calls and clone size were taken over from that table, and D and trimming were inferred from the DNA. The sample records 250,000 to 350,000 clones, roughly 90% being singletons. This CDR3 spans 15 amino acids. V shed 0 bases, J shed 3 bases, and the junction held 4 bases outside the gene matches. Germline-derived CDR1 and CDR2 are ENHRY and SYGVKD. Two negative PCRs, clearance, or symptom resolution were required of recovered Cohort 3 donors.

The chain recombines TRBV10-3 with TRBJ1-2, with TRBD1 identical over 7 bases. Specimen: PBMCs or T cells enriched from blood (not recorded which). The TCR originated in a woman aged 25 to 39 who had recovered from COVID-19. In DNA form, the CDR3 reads TGTGCCATCAGTGAGTCGAGGGGGCTGGACTATGGCTACACCTTC. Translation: CAISESRGLDYGYTF.